One and the same sample provided the 9 T cell receptor beta chains below, sequenced in a study of tumor-infiltrating lymphocytes in localized non-small cell lung cancer. TCRdb keeps only in-frame clones here, not all; method: immunoSEQ multiplex PCR. The table lists 16,000 or so clones, 73% of them singletons. Sequencing used lung tumor tissue. Receptor source: a human donor with non-small cell lung cancer.

This chain uses TRBV15 with TRBJ1-2; tentative D call: TRBD1 (5 bases). Germline V gene sequence: CDR1 LNHNV, CDR2 YYDKDF (reference sequence). CDR3 length: 15 amino acids. Trimming stripped 5 bases from V and 3 bases from J, with 16 bases between. CDR3 bases: TGTGCCACCAGCCGCCCCGATGGGGCGGACTATGGCTACACCTTC. Protein: CATSRPDGADYGYTF.

This clone showed up just once. The J gene is TRBJ2-7, the V gene TRBV29-1, with TRBD1 identical over 9 bases. V dropped 7 bases and J dropped 1; count of bases not matched to a gene: 11. The CDR3 loop spans 15 amino acids. In germline, CDR1 is SQVTM, CDR2 ANQGSEA. CDR3 amino acids: CSARGGTGFSYEQYF. The CDR3 DNA reads TGCAGCGCAAGGGGGGGGACAGGGTTTTCCTACGAGCAGTACTTC.

The chain joins TRBV15 to TRBJ2-2, with unresolved D. This CDR3 contains 15 residues. Trimming cost V 3 bases and J 5 bases, with 13 bases left between them. In germline, CDR1 is LNHNV, CDR2 YYDKDF (reference sequence). This CDR3 is CATSSIGTETGELFF. DNA of the CDR3: TGTGCCACCAGCAGTATTGGAACAGAAACCGGGGAGCTGTTTTTT.

The chain's CDR3 is CASSQDCNEKLFF. CDR3 nucleotide sequence: TGTGCCAGCAGCCAAGACTGTAATGAAAAACTGTTTTTT. The chain couples TRBV12-1 to TRBJ1-4. TRBV12-1 is reported as a pseudogene. The CDR3 is 13 amino acids.

The chain is built from TRBV15 and TRBJ2-5; 11 bases agree with TRBD1. The J call could be wrong; TRBJ2-7 is a better fit for the DNA end. This CDR3 has 15 residues. Germline assignment: CDR1 LNHNV and CDR2 YYDKDF (reference sequence). The CDR3 sequence: CATSTRTGGFYEQYF. Written as DNA, the CDR3 is TGTGCCACCAGCACCCGGACAGGGGGCTTCTACGAGCAGTACTTC.

The CDR3 nucleotides read TGCGCCAGCAGCTTACCGGGACAGGGAGGTGAGCAGTACTTC. This translates into CASSLPGQGGEQYF. This chain uses TRBV5-1 with TRBJ2-7; 9 bases match TRBD1. The length of the CDR3 is 14 residues. Germline CDR1 reads SGHRS; CDR2 reads YFSETQ. Trimming removed 2 bases from V and 7 bases from J; junction bases left unmatched: 7.

V and J are TRBV14 and TRBJ2-2; TRBD1 is a possible D gene (6 bases). This CDR3 spans 17 amino acids. Trimming pared 4 bases from V and 1 base from J, leaving 16 bases between. Germline CDR1 and CDR2: SGHDN and FVKESK. This chain's CDR3 is CASSLGWGPQNTGELFF. Here the CDR3 DNA reads TGTGCCAGCAGCCTGGGGTGGGGGCCTCAGAACACCGGGGAGCTGTTTTTT. Full variable domain (missing parts from reference TRBV14 and TRBJ2-2): EAGVTQFPSHSVIEKGQTVTLRCDPISGHDNLYWYRRVMGKEIKFLLHFVKESKQDESGMPNNRFLAERTGGTYSTLKVQPAELEDSGVYFCASSLGWGPQNTGELFFGEGSRLTVL.

The V and J genes are TRBV12-2 and TRBJ1-1. TRBV12-2 is a known pseudogene. CDR3 length equals 15 residues. As DNA, the CDR3 is TGTGCAAGCCCAACCTCCGGGTCCCTGAACACTGAAGCTTTCTTT. It is translated as CASPTSGSLNTEAFF.

The chain has TRBV7-9 and TRBJ2-1, with D possibly matching TRBD1 (5 bases). The CDR3 length is 15 residues. Germline V gene lookup returns CDR1 SEHNR and CDR2 FQNEAQ (reference sequence). Between the trimmed V and J ends, which lost 1 base and 7 bases, there was a span of 14 bases. The CDR3 region is CASSLVAGHVNEQFF. The CDR3 DNA is TGTGCCAGCAGCTTAGTCGCAGGGCATGTGAATGAGCAGTTCTTC.